The entry that follows covers one T cell receptor (beta chain) sequence. Germline loops: CDR1 SNHLY, CDR2 FYNNEI. The CDR3 is 17 amino acids. The V and J ends lost 5 bases and 5 bases, in that order; junction bases with no gene match: 14. This record belongs to a study of blood T cell repertoires in COVID-19. Study in general: The United States, Italy and Spain supplied acute and convalescent COVID-19 samples.

In the authors' methods: Estimation of nucleated cell counts relied on the amplification of reference gene primers. Here immunoSEQ multiplex PCR was the method, and the copy in TCRdb shows in-frame clones only, minus some. The V and J calls and clone size are taken from that table; D and trimming were inferred from the DNA. This table has about 230,000 clones, 85% to 90% appearing once. The specimen sequenced was peripheral blood. The V gene is TRBV2, the J gene TRBJ1-5; 8 bases line up with TRBD1. This sequence originates from a man aged 25 to 40 with COVID-19, enrolled during active disease. In DNA, the CDR3 is TGTGCCAGCAGTAGCGAGGCAGGGGGCTTAAGGGATCAGCCCCAGCATTTT. Translated, it gives CASSSEAGGLRDQPQHF.